This TCR beta chain was sequenced during a study of T cells in Graves' hyperthyroidism and ophthalmopathy (dated by TCRdb to between 2018 and 2021). General notes on the study: Peripheral blood was sampled at the time of initial diagnosis, prior to any treatment. TCR V-J signatures able to tell the groups apart were searched for in a discovery cohort of 90 to 100 patients, of whom 40 to 45 had Graves' ophthalmopathy and about 60 had stable Graves' hyperthyroidism. The roughly 100 discovery patients were randomly divided into training and test sets at a 7:3 ratio. After blood sampling, hyperthyroidism patients were treated with methimazole at a starting dose of 30 mg daily, and ophthalmopathy patients were treated with high-dose intravenous methylprednisolone. In addition, the study compared T-cell repertoires in thyroid tissue and in blood from roughly 6 Graves' hyperthyroidism patients. The paper describes TCR Vbeta CDR3 sequencing of about 140 peripheral blood samples, made up of some 40 ophthalmopathy patients, approximately 76 hyperthyroidism patients and around 17 progressor patients. Prospective prediction of ophthalmopathy was tested in an independent validation cohort consisting of 18 hyperthyroidism patients and more than 15 patients who later progressed to ophthalmopathy. Points the paper makes about the study in general: A 13 V-J signature model separated ophthalmopathy from stable hyperthyroidism, with roughly 88% sensitivity and roughly 81% specificity in cross-validation and 80%/75% in testing. No statistical method was used to fix the sample size in advance, and group allocation was not hidden from the investigators. In validation, progression to ophthalmopathy was predicted by the model with 65% to 71% sensitivity and under 85% specificity, a median of approximately 7.1 months before onset. Most expanded thyroid clonotypes (frequency above 0.001) were also detected in blood, a finding suggesting that blood repertoires may reflect thyroid immune responses.

The TCR beta CDR3 regions were amplified from the RNA transcripts. The TCR CDR3 was subjected to a first round of RT-PCR using the HTBI primer set and the Qiagen OneStep RT-PCR kit. A second multiplex PCR round built the libraries, followed by size selection and purification. Paired-end sequencing of the libraries was performed with 100 bp reads on an Illumina HiSeq2000. Processing in the source paper ran as follows. SOAPnuke was used to process the raw data, with reads discarded if the reads contained adapters or uncalled bases, had a mean Phred below 15, or lacked an exact constant-primer or identifier match. COPE v1.2.5 was used to merge the high-quality paired reads, and each unique nucleotide sequence was defined as a clonotype. MiTCR v1.1 was used to align the clonotypes against IMGT TRBV, TRBD and TRBJ reference segments. Only V-J combinations with frequency above 0.0001, covering approximately 99% of repertoires, were analysed. The TCS score was defined as F50 (clonal expansion) divided by E x V (chaos), with BLOSUM62-based TCRdist calculated between CDR3 peptides within each V-J. Welch's t-statistics and random forest reduced fewer than 600 V-J features to roughly 13, which were used in a naive Bayes classifier (R e1071). The public reads were run again by TCRdb, first through fastp at Q25 and then through MiXCR, and only productive beta chains were kept. For every CDR3 protein sequence, its rows merge into one entry that carries the most common genes and DNA. TCRdb's processing, not the authors', yielded these V and J calls. The sample data list 300,000 or so distinct CDR3 sequences, and roughly 17% of these were observed just once. Approximately 33% of the sample is in the top ten clones.

The CDR3 sequence holds 16 residues, the cysteine and phenylalanine included. CDR3 DNA is the only sequence kept; it has 48 bases, read in frame from the first base. Trimming accounts for 6 bases at V and 4 bases at J, while the number of junction bases matched to no gene is 9. For CDR1 and CDR2, the germline V gene lists KGHDR and SFDVKD. This clonotype was seen more than once but under ten times. It lacks a known antigen. Base qualities are not at hand, and no much larger clone is one base apart. Stable Graves' hyperthyroidism was defined as the absence of progression to ophthalmopathy over 18 months of follow-up. Hyperthyroidism patients were newly diagnosed, with disease duration under 2 months, and aged 18 to 65 years. Exclusion was applied to patients with uncontrolled infections, other autoimmune diseases, pregnancy or lactation. Diagnoses were based on clinical symptoms, serum thyroxine and TRAb, thyroid ultrasound and orbital computed tomography. PBMCs were isolated from 10 ml of fresh peripheral blood by Ficoll-Paque density gradient centrifugation. Total RNA was extracted with Trizol reagent, and quality was checked on an Agilent 2100 Bioanalyzer.

The rearranged chain carries TRBV24-1 and TRBJ2-2; TRBD2 lines up with 8 middle nucleotides. Sequenced input: blood. The TCR was taken from a man between 25 and 39 years old with Graves' hyperthyroidism. The CDR3 has the sequence CATSKVAGRVTGELFF. The DNA sequence is given as TGTGCCACCAGTAAAGTAGCGGGAAGGGTCACCGGGGAGCTGTTTTTT.